The 2 T cell receptor beta chains given below trace back to one sample, sequenced in a study of CD8 T cells in ankylosing spondylitis. In TCRdb, the 5' RACE reads were re-called with MiXCR into one record per CDR3 protein. Among some 270,000 distinct CDR3 sequences, under 20% were seen once, and the ten largest hold approximately 33%. The sequencing input was blood, either unsorted or a sorted T cell fraction (not recorded which). The receptors were gathered from a male donor with ankylosing spondylitis or in good health (not recorded which).

J is TRBJ2-1 and V is TRBV9, with D possibly being TRBD2 (5 bases). The length of the CDR3 is 14 residues. Germline V lookup: CDR1 SGDLS, CDR2 YYNGEE. Trimming pared 6 bases from V and 5 bases from J, leaving 15 bases between. For the CDR3, the DNA is TGTGCCAGCACCCCGGGCGGGCTAGACAATGAGCAGTTCTTC. This gives the protein CASTPGGLDNEQFF.

Only a few counts were recorded for this clonotype. CDR3 in DNA: TGCAGCGTTGTCGACAGTTCTTACTATGGCTACACCTTC. Translated: CSVVDSSYYGYTF. J is TRBJ1-2 and V is TRBV29-1; D is perhaps TRBD1 (5 bases). Trimming left V 4 bases short and J 3 bases short, with 12 bases between. Germline-derived CDR1 and CDR2 are SQVTM and ANQGSEA. The CDR3 is made up of 13 amino acids.